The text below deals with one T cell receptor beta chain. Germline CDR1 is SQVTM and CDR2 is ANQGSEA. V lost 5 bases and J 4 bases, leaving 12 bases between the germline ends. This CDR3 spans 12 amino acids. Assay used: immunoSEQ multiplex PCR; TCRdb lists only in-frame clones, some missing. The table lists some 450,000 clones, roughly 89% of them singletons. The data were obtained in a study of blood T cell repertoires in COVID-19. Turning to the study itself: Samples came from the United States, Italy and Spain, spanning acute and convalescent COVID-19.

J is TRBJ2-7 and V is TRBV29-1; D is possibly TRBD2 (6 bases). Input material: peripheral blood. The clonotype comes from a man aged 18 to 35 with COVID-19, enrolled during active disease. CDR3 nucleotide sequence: TGCAGCGTTAGTGGCGGACTATACGAGCAGTACTTC. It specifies CSVSGGLYEQYF.